Presented here are 13 T cell receptor beta chains from one specimen sequenced in a study of blood T cell repertoires in COVID-19. Assay used: immunoSEQ multiplex PCR; TCRdb lists only in-frame clones, some missing. Seen here are about 320,000 clones, around 90% observed once, and the top ten hold about 5%. The sequencing input was PBMCs or T cells enriched from blood (not recorded which). These receptors came from a man in his 60s who had recovered from COVID-19.

As to this clone: It is unclear where the CDR3 begins or ends on the DNA, so no DNA is shown, and the CDR3 is as TCRdb lists it. V usage is TRBV1 and J usage is TRBJ1-6. TRBV1 is a documented pseudogene. Counting both end residues, the CDR3 totals 14 amino acids. Here the CDR3 reads CTSSQWASGSPLHF.

The chain links TRBV6-2 or TRBV6-3 to TRBJ2-5; 7 bases are shared with TRBD1. Unmatched junction bases numbered 5, after V lost 5 bases and J lost 2 bases. The CDR3 has 14 amino acids. Germline V CDR1 and CDR2: MNHEY, SVGEGT. The CDR3 nucleotides are TGTGCCAGCAGTCGGGACAGTAGACAAGAGACCCAGTACTTC. This gives the protein CASSRDSRQETQYF.

This chain uses TRBV11-1 with TRBJ2-5, with TRBD2 as a possible D gene (6 bases). The germline V and J ends were trimmed by 6 bases and 2 bases, with 19 bases remaining between them. The CDR3 loop spans 16 amino acids. Germline CDR1 is SGHAT and CDR2 is FQDESV (reference sequence). In DNA form, the CDR3 reads TGTGCCAGCAGATCAGTGGTGGCGGGGACTCAAGAGACCCAGTACTTC. Its protein product is CASRSVVAGTQETQYF. Using reference TRBV11-1 and TRBJ2-5 for the parts outside the CDR3, the full variable domain is EAEVAQSPRYKITEKSQAVAFWCDPISGHATLYWYRQILGQGPELLVQFQDESVVDDSQLPKDRFSAERLKGVDSTLKIQPAELGDSAMYLCASRSVVAGTQETQYFGPGTRLLVL.

On this clone: This same CDR3 is encoded by further DNA sequences in the sample. The rearrangement uses TRBV5-1 and TRBJ1-3, with D perhaps matching TRBD1 (5 bases). The CDR3 runs 14 residues. The V gene's germline CDR1 is SGHRS and CDR2 YFSETQ. V lost 0 bases to trimming and J lost 4 bases, with 8 bases between them. CDR3 sequence (DNA): TGCGCCAGCAGCTTGGCGCCAGGGGGAAACACCATATATTTT. Translating gives CASSLAPGGNTIYF.

The table lists this clone with a few counts. The chain recombines TRBV2 with TRBJ2-5, with D tentatively TRBD1 (6 bases). V shed 5 bases and J shed 1 base, with 11 bases lying between them. The CDR3 has 14 residues. From germline, CDR1 is SNHLY and CDR2 FYNNEI. The CDR3 nucleotides are TGTGCCAGCAGTTCACAGGGTCCCCAAGAGACCCAGTACTTC. It yields the protein CASSSQGPQETQYF.

V gene TRBV18 combines with J gene TRBJ2-1; 9 bases fit TRBD2. The CDR3 is made up of 15 amino acids. In germline, CDR1 is KGHSH, CDR2 LQKENI. The V segment lost 3 bases and the J segment 5 bases; nucleotides outside the gene matches: 5. The CDR3 protein is CASSPRTSVNNEQFF. The CDR3 DNA sequence: TGTGCCAGCTCACCGAGGACTAGCGTGAACAATGAGCAGTTCTTC.

The CDR3 nucleotides are TGTGCCAGCAGTTTCACCCCTTACAGAGAAGAAATGAACACTGAAGCTTTCTTT. Encoded protein: CASSFTPYREEMNTEAFF. The chain links TRBV27 to TRBJ1-1, with no clear D. V was pared by 3 bases and J by 0 bases, with 20 bases between. Germline loops: CDR1 MNHEY, CDR2 SMNVEV (reference sequence). The length of the CDR3 is 18 residues.

The chain uses TRBV7-3 and TRBJ2-7, with 10 bases matching TRBD2. This CDR3 is built from 16 residues. Germline CDR1 reads SGHTA; CDR2 reads FQGTGA. V was pared by 3 bases and J by 5 bases, with 10 bases of the junction left unmatched. The CDR3 DNA reads TGTGCCAGCAGCTTGGGGGGAGCGGGAGGGCCTAACGAGCAGTACTTC. Its protein is CASSLGGAGGPNEQYF.

This clone was seen more than once but under ten times. The V gene is TRBV28, the J gene TRBJ1-4; the D is unclear. The V gene's germline CDR1 is MDHEN and CDR2 SYDVKM. V lost 8 bases and J lost 8, with 12 bases in between. The CDR3 sequence is 12 residues long. CDR3 protein: CASCPTGEKLFF. In nucleotides, the CDR3 is TGTGCCAGCTGTCCCACGGGGGAAAAACTGTTTTTT.

The J gene is TRBJ1-2, the V gene TRBV4-2; the D gene is possibly TRBD1 (6 bases). Per the germline V gene, CDR1 is LGHNA and CDR2 is YNFKEQ. The ends were cut back, 4 bases at V and 0 bases at J, with 15 bases in the middle. The CDR3 is made up of 16 amino acids. The CDR3 nucleotides are TGTGCCAGCAGCCGAACAGGGCGCGGAACTAACTATGGCTACACCTTC. This gives the protein CASSRTGRGTNYGYTF.

This chain connects TRBV6-5 to TRBJ2-7; 7 nucleotides match TRBD2. This CDR3 spans 14 amino acids. Per the germline V gene, CDR1 is MNHEY and CDR2 is SVGAGI. Trimming at V came to 4 bases and at J to 5 bases, leaving 8 bases not matched to a gene. The CDR3 nucleotides read TGTGCCAGCAGTTCCCGGGGCGGGAGAGACGAGCAGTACTTC. The encoded protein is CASSSRGGRDEQYF.

The chain joins TRBV5-6 to TRBJ1-2; a weak D match, TRBD1 (5 bases). V lost 2 bases, J lost 3 bases, and 14 bases lay in between. The CDR3 sequence is 15 residues long. CDR1 and CDR2 from the germline V gene are SGHDT and YYEEEE. The CDR3 reads CASSFFGAPDYGYTF. Written as DNA, the CDR3 is TGTGCCAGCAGCTTCTTTGGGGCCCCTGACTATGGCTACACCTTC.

This clone showed up just once. The chain recombines TRBV28 with TRBJ1-1, with a weak D call TRBD1 (5 bases). From germline, CDR1 is MDHEN and CDR2 SYDVKM. This CDR3 contains 13 residues. Deletions cut 7 bases from V and 1 base from J, with 10 bases between. The CDR3 DNA reads as TGTGCCAGCACCACGGGGGGGAACACTGAAGCTTTCTTT. Translated, it gives CASTTGGNTEAFF. Complete variable domain (other parts from reference TRBV28 and TRBJ1-1): DVKVTQSSRYLVKRTGEKVFLECVQDMDHENMFWYRQDPGLGLRLIYFSYDVKMKEKGDIPEGYSVSREKKERFSLILESASTNQTSMYLCASTTGGNTEAFFGQGTRLTVV.